The 5 T cell receptor beta chains below all came from one sample that was sequenced in a study of PD-L1 blockade in urothelial cancer. Measured with immunoSEQ multiplex PCR; TCRdb has only the in-frame clones, and not every one. The profile shows around 100,000 clones, roughly 90% of them singletons. The time point here: peripheral blood 6 weeks after treatment start. Here the sequenced sample was PBMCs, taken around atezolizumab (anti-PD-L1) treatment. The source is a man aged 55 to 70 with urothelial cancer.

Here the CDR3 reads CASSPGQIYEQYF. The CDR3 DNA reads as TGTGCCAGCTCCCCGGGACAGATCTACGAGCAGTACTTC. This chain joins TRBV18 and TRBJ2-7; TRBD1 matches at 7 bases. The CDR3 is made up of 13 amino acids. CDR1 is KGHSH and CDR2 is LQKENI in the germline V gene. V shed 6 bases, J shed 3 bases, and the junction held 5 bases outside the gene matches.

The chain is built from TRBV9 and TRBJ2-1; the match to TRBD1 covers 11 bases. In germline, CDR1 is SGDLS, CDR2 YYNGEE. Unmatched junction bases numbered 11, after V lost 0 bases and J lost 6 bases. This CDR3 is built from 18 residues. The DNA of the CDR3 is TGTGCCAGCAGCGTAGGTTCGGGGGACAGGGGGTATGGCAATGAGCAGTTCTTC. Translation: CASSVGSGDRGYGNEQFF. The variable domain in full, with the rest retrieved from reference TRBV9 and TRBJ2-1, is DSGVTQTPKHLITATGQRVTLRCSPRSGDLSVYWYQQSLDQGLQFLIQYYNGEERAKGNILERFSAQQFPDLHSELNLSSLELGDSALYFCASSVGSGDRGYGNEQFFGPGTRLTVL.

This clone appeared a single time. The V gene is TRBV28, the J gene TRBJ2-5, with 11 bases aligning to TRBD1. Germline CDR1 and CDR2: MDHEN and SYDVKM. V was clipped by 6 bases and J by 4 bases; unmatched bases: 4. The CDR3 sequence is 14 residues long. The CDR3 sequence: CASRRTGGLETQYF. CDR3 bases: TGTGCCAGCAGAAGGACAGGGGGCTTAGAGACCCAGTACTTC.

The chain is built from TRBV2 and TRBJ2-7, with 7 bases lining up with TRBD2. Per germline, CDR1 SNHLY and CDR2 FYNNEI. This CDR3 contains 14 residues. The junction had 12 bases not matched to a gene; V was cut back by 4 bases and J by 9 bases. In DNA, the CDR3 is TGTGCCAGCAGTGCTGATCTAGCGGCCCCGAGGCAGTACTTC. As protein: CASSADLAAPRQYF.

The chain couples TRBV5-4 to TRBJ2-1; D is unresolved. The V end lost 4 bases, the J end lost 5 bases, and 10 bases lay between the germline ends. The length of the CDR3 is 13 residues. Germline V lookup: CDR1 SGHNT, CDR2 YYREEE (reference sequence). The CDR3 region is CASSLESNNEQFF. In DNA, the CDR3 is TGTGCCAGCAGCCTGGAGTCTAACAATGAGCAGTTCTTC.